This paragraph covers one T cell receptor (beta chain) sequence. This specimen belongs to a study of blood T cell repertoires in COVID-19. Study overall: T cells, B-cell-depleted T cells, or PBMCs supplied cDNA or gDNA.

TCRdb keeps only in-frame clones here, not all; method: immunoSEQ multiplex PCR. The table has 40,000 or so clones, approximately 92% seen once. The source is a human donor in a cohort sampled during active COVID-19. The sequenced sample consisted of peripheral blood.

In DNA form, the CDR3 reads TGCAGCGTTGGGTCCCTCAGCGGCGAAAAACTGTTTTTT. Translating gives CSVGSLSGEKLFF. V is TRBV29-1 and J is TRBJ1-4; D is unclear. The CDR3 consists of 13 residues. Germline CDR1 is SQVTM and CDR2 is ANQGSEA. V lost 4 bases, J lost 8 bases, and 14 bases lay in between.